The 25 T cell receptor beta chains reported below all come from one sample, sequenced in a study of T cells after yellow fever vaccination. From the 5' RACE reads, TCRdb called clonotypes with MiXCR, one entry per CDR3 protein. In the table there are a few hundred thousand distinct CDR3 sequences, roughly 7.5% of which are singletons. The sample was PBMCs, taken about 49 days after the first yellow fever vaccination. The receptor source for this set is a man between 18 and 35 years old who received the YFV17D yellow fever vaccine.

The V and J genes are TRBV7-2 and TRBJ1-4; tentatively, D is TRBD1 (5 bases). Between the trimmed V and J ends, which lost 1 base and 7 bases, there was a span of 13 bases. This CDR3 region has 15 residues. Germline V CDR1 and CDR2: SGHTA, FQGNSA. The CDR3 loop is CASSLVRGMGEKLFF. The CDR3 DNA is TGTGCCAGCAGCTTAGTTCGGGGGATGGGTGAAAAACTGTTTTTT.

The chain combines TRBV5-4 with TRBJ2-5, with a weak D call TRBD2 (6 bases). Germline V gene lookup returns CDR1 SGHNT and CDR2 YYREEE (reference sequence). This CDR3 region has 13 residues. Trimming pared 2 bases from V and 4 bases from J, leaving 9 bases between. The CDR3 spells CASSFPEGETQYF. In nucleotides, the CDR3 is TGTGCCAGCAGCTTCCCGGAGGGAGAGACCCAGTACTTC. Filled out from reference TRBV5-4 and TRBJ2-5, the complete variable domain reads ETGVTQSPTHLIKTRGQQVTLRCSSQSGHNTVSWYQQALGQGPQFIFQYYREEENGRGNFPPRFSGLQFPNYSSELNVNALELDDSALYLCASSFPEGETQYFGPGTRLLVL.

In its sample, this clonotype was seen a few times. The J gene is TRBJ2-3, the V gene TRBV4-3; D could derive from TRBD1 or TRBD2 (5 bases each). V lost 1 base to trimming and J lost 4 bases, with 18 bases between them. Germline CDR1 LGHNA, CDR2 YSLEER. This CDR3 has 17 amino acids. The CDR3 spells CASSQGAGTSGADTQYF. The CDR3 DNA reads as TGCGCCAGCAGCCAAGGGGCCGGGACCTCGGGCGCAGATACGCAGTATTTT.

The chain couples TRBV28 to TRBJ2-6; D unclear. V was shortened by 2 bases and J by 0 bases, with 5 bases between the two germline ends. CDR3 length: 15 residues. Per the germline V gene, CDR1 is MDHEN and CDR2 is SYDVKM. CDR3 protein: CASSLQLSGANVLTF. The CDR3 DNA reads TGTGCCAGCAGTTTACAGCTCTCTGGGGCCAACGTCCTGACTTTC. Full variable domain (missing parts from reference TRBV28 and TRBJ2-6): DVKVTQSSRYLVKRTGEKVFLECVQDMDHENMFWYRQDPGLGLRLIYFSYDVKMKEKGDIPEGYSVSREKKERFSLILESASTNQTSMYLCASSLQLSGANVLTFGAGSRLTVL.

The chain's CDR3 is CASSFEGFRKQYV. CDR3 nucleotide sequence: TGTGCCAGCAGTTTCGAGGGATTTAGGAAGCAGTACGTC. The chain has TRBV12-3 or TRBV12-4 and TRBJ2-7, with D possibly matching TRBD2 (5 bases). V lost 3 bases to trimming and J lost 8 bases, with 14 bases between them. CDR3 length: 13 residues.

V gene TRBV6-1 combines with J gene TRBJ2-5, with D perhaps TRBD1 or TRBD2 (5 bases each). Germline V lookup: CDR1 MNHNS, CDR2 SASEGT. Trimming took off 6 bases at V and 5 bases at J, with 19 bases between the two ends. The CDR3 is 15 amino acids. CDR3 region: CASSDNGAPRETQYF. The CDR3 DNA reads as TGTGCCAGCAGCGACAACGGGGCGCCGAGGGAGACCCAGTACTTC.

Only a few counts were recorded for this clonotype. This chain links TRBV7-9 with TRBJ1-1, with D possibly matching TRBD1 (6 bases). Germline V lookup: CDR1 SEHNR, CDR2 FQNEAQ (reference sequence). CDR3 length equals 17 residues. V dropped 4 bases and J dropped 1 base, with 19 bases sitting between them. The CDR3 coding sequence is TGTGCCAGCAGCTCGAGGCCCAGGGGAATGTGGAACACTGAAGCTTTCTTT. This encodes CASSSRPRGMWNTEAFF. Variable domain in full (rest from reference TRBV7-9 and TRBJ1-1): DTGVSQNPRHKITKRGQNVTFRCDPISEHNRLYWYRQTLGQGPEFLTYFQNEAQLEKSRLLSDRFSAERPKGSFSTLEIQRTEQGDSAMYLCASSSRPRGMWNTEAFFGQGTRLTVV.

This clonotype has more than one count but fewer than ten. The V gene is TRBV12-5, the J gene TRBJ2-1; D is uncertain. The CDR3 has 13 residues. Trimming took 1 base from V and 0 from J, leaving 1 base between them. CDR1 is LGHNT and CDR2 is FRNRAP in the germline V gene. The CDR3 DNA is TGTGCTAGTGGTTTGGGCTCCTACAATGAGCAGTTCTTC. Translating gives CASGLGSYNEQFF.

The chain employs TRBV12-3 or TRBV12-4 and TRBJ2-2; the D gene is possibly TRBD2 (6 bases). This CDR3 has 16 residues. V was shortened by 2 bases and J by 4 bases, with 14 bases between the two germline ends. Written as DNA, the CDR3 is TGTGCCAGCAGTTTATCCAGTGAGCGGGTCACCGGGGAGCTGTTTTTT. As protein: CASSLSSERVTGELFF.

This clonotype has only a few counts. This chain joins TRBV6-2 or TRBV6-3 and TRBJ2-2; D is perhaps TRBD2 (5 bases). Germline lookup yields CDR1 MNHEY and CDR2 SVGEGT. Trimming stripped 6 bases from V and 5 bases from J, with 16 bases between. This CDR3 contains 15 residues. The CDR3 coding sequence is TGTGCCAGCAGCCTGGACTTCGTAAGGACCGGGGAGCTGTTTTTT. Amino acids: CASSLDFVRTGELFF.

The rearrangement links TRBV18 to TRBJ2-3; a weak D match, TRBD1 (6 bases). There are 16 residues in the CDR3. V was cut by 0 bases and J by 6 bases, with 16 bases left in between. Germline V gene sequence: CDR1 KGHSH, CDR2 LQKENI. CDR3 DNA sequence: TGTGCCAGCTCACCACCTCAGGGGCCCTCGGGGGATACGCAGTATTTT. Amino acids: CASSPPQGPSGDTQYF.

This clonotype showed up just a few times. The rearrangement uses TRBV9 and TRBJ2-2; TRBD2 agrees at 7 bases. Germline CDR1 SGDLS, CDR2 YYNGEE. The CDR3 extends over 16 amino acids. V lost 3 bases to trimming and J lost 7 bases; unmatched junction nucleotides: 12. This CDR3 is CASSGLRGTIGGELFF. The CDR3 nucleotides read TGTGCCAGCAGCGGACTACGCGGGACTATCGGCGGGGAGCTGTTTTTT.

This clonotype was counted at least ten times. The rearrangement uses TRBV7-8 and TRBJ2-2, with TRBD1 as a possible D gene (6 bases). V lost 0 bases, J lost 6 bases, and 8 bases lay in between. The CDR3 runs to 14 residues. Looked up from germline, CDR1 is SGHVS and CDR2 is FQNEAQ. The DNA of the CDR3 is TGTGCCAGCAGCTTAGCCCACAGGGCCGGGGAGCTGTTTTTT. The encoded protein is CASSLAHRAGELFF.

The sample holds many counts of this clonotype. The chain carries TRBV10-3 and TRBJ2-1, with 10 positions matching TRBD2. This CDR3 contains 14 residues. In germline, CDR1 is ENHRY, CDR2 SYGVKD. J was trimmed by 3 bases and V by 8 bases; bases with no gene match: 4. The CDR3 loop is CAIGAGGYYNEQFF. The CDR3 coding sequence is TGTGCCATCGGAGCGGGGGGGTACTACAATGAGCAGTTCTTC.

This chain connects TRBV6-1 to TRBJ2-2; 10 nucleotides agree with TRBD1. J gave up 4 bases and V 4 bases, and 3 bases lay outside the gene matches. The CDR3 is 15 amino acids. Germline CDR1 is MNHNS and CDR2 is SASEGT. The CDR3 DNA is TGTGCCAGCAGTGGGAGACAGGGGGCCACCGGGGAGCTGTTTTTT. This encodes CASSGRQGATGELFF.

This clonotype was detected many times. The rearrangement joins TRBV7-9 to TRBJ2-5; 7 bases map to TRBD1. V shed 5 bases, J shed 5 bases, and the junction held 8 bases outside the gene matches. This CDR3 is built from 14 residues. Germline CDR1 is SEHNR and CDR2 is FQNEAQ (reference sequence). The CDR3 sequence is CASSATGAVETQYF. As DNA, the CDR3 is TGTGCCAGCAGCGCTACAGGGGCGGTGGAGACCCAGTACTTC.

This clonotype occurred a few times. The J gene is TRBJ1-4, the V gene TRBV7-8; D is ambiguous. Germline lookup yields CDR1 SGHVS and CDR2 FQNEAQ. The germline V and J ends were trimmed by 2 bases and 0 bases, with 10 bases remaining between them. This CDR3 has 16 amino acids. CDR3 sequence: CASSLNARATNEKLFF. The CDR3 DNA reads TGTGCCAGCAGCTTAAATGCGCGTGCAACTAATGAAAAACTGTTTTTT.

This clonotype has more than one count but fewer than ten. V and J are TRBV18 and TRBJ2-1, with a weak D call TRBD2 (5 bases). Per germline, CDR1 KGHSH and CDR2 LQKENI. Between the trimmed V and J ends, which lost 2 bases and 5 bases, there was a span of 7 bases. The CDR3 is 13 amino acids. The CDR3 DNA reads as TGTGCCAGCTCACCAGTCGGGGACAATGAGCAGTTCTTC. It translates to CASSPVGDNEQFF.

In its sample, this clonotype was seen a few times. The V gene is TRBV24-1, the J gene TRBJ1-5; D is unresolved. The germline CDR1 and CDR2 sequences are KGHDR and SFDVKD. The CDR3 covers 13 residues. V was pared by 3 bases and J by 3 bases, with 5 bases between. This CDR3 is CATSDDNNQPQHF. The CDR3 DNA is TGTGCCACCAGTGATGATAACAATCAGCCCCAGCATTTT.

The V call is TRBV5-1, the J call TRBJ1-5; 7 bases are a match to TRBD1. Germline V lookup: CDR1 SGHRS, CDR2 YFSETQ. CDR3 length: 15 residues. V lost 0 bases, J lost 4 bases, and 4 bases stayed unmatched. The CDR3: CASSLVAGGNQPQHF. DNA for the CDR3: TGCGCCAGCAGCTTGGTTGCAGGGGGGAATCAGCCCCAGCATTTT.

This clonotype came up a few times. The chain's CDR3 is CASSSGQDNNSPLHF. CDR3 sequence (DNA): TGTGCCAGCAGCTCCGGACAGGACAATAATTCACCCCTCCACTTT. The V call is TRBV5-4, the J call TRBJ1-6, with 7 bases lining up with TRBD1. The J segment lost 5 bases and the V segment lost 3 bases, leaving 5 bases of the junction unmatched. This CDR3 comprises 15 residues. CDR1 is SGHNT, CDR2 YYREEE, per germline (reference sequence).

This clonotype was picked up a small number of times. The chain recombines TRBV5-4 with TRBJ2-1; TRBD2 aligns across 8 bases. Germline V CDR1 and CDR2: SGHNT, YYREEE (reference sequence). J was trimmed by 9 bases and V by 1 base; bases with no gene match: 15. The CDR3 loop spans 17 amino acids. The CDR3 sequence: CASSLTGRGGQGAEQFF. CDR3 nucleotide sequence: TGTGCCAGCAGCTTGACGGGCCGGGGGGGCCAAGGTGCTGAGCAGTTCTTC.

V usage is TRBV20-1 and J usage is TRBJ1-2, with D unresolved. This CDR3 comprises 13 residues. V was trimmed by 3 bases and J by 5 bases, leaving 13 bases between them. CDR1 is DFQATT and CDR2 is SNEGSKA in the germline V gene (reference sequence). The CDR3 reads CSASPDGTYGYTF. The CDR3 DNA is TGCAGTGCTAGCCCCGACGGAACGTATGGCTACACCTTC.

This clonotype was recorded many times. The genes are TRBV7-2 and TRBJ2-1; TRBD2 matches at 13 bases. This CDR3 spans 15 amino acids. V gave up 5 bases and J gave up 6 bases; unmatched junction bases: 4. Per germline, CDR1 SGHTA and CDR2 FQGNSA. In nucleotides, the CDR3 is TGTGCCAGCAGCCCCGGACTAGCGGGGGCCAATGAGCAGTTCTTC. This sequence encodes CASSPGLAGANEQFF.

There are a few counts of this clonotype. The chain recombines TRBV7-2 with TRBJ2-7, with 8 bases identical to TRBD2. Losses at the gene ends were 4 bases for V and 0 bases for J; bases not matched to a gene: 8. From germline, CDR1 is SGHTA and CDR2 FQGNSA. CDR3 length: 16 residues. This CDR3 reads CASSYRGGSSSYEQYF. The CDR3 nucleotides read TGTGCCAGCAGCTATCGGGGGGGTTCGAGCTCCTACGAGCAGTACTTC.